This paragraph covers one T cell receptor (beta chain) sequence. Germline V CDR1 and CDR2: SSHAT, FNYEAQ (reference sequence). The CDR3 length is 13 residues. Trimming left V 4 bases short and J 6 bases short, with 10 bases between. TCRdb's copy holds only in-frame clones and misses some; the assay was immunoSEQ multiplex PCR. The profile shows 100,000 to 130,000 clones, 80% of them singletons. The entry originates in a study of blood T cell repertoires in COVID-19. At the level of the study: The origin of the acute and convalescent COVID-19 samples was the United States, Italy and Spain. From T cells, B-cell-depleted T cells, or PBMCs came the material, which was cDNA or gDNA.

The specimen sequenced was peripheral blood. The sequence was collected from a man between 65 and 80 years old with acute or convalescent COVID-19. The chain links TRBV7-7 to TRBJ2-1, with TRBD2 as a possible D gene (6 bases). DNA of the CDR3: TGTGCCAGCAGCTCCCTTAGCGGCAATGAGCAGTTCTTC. This translates into CASSSLSGNEQFF.